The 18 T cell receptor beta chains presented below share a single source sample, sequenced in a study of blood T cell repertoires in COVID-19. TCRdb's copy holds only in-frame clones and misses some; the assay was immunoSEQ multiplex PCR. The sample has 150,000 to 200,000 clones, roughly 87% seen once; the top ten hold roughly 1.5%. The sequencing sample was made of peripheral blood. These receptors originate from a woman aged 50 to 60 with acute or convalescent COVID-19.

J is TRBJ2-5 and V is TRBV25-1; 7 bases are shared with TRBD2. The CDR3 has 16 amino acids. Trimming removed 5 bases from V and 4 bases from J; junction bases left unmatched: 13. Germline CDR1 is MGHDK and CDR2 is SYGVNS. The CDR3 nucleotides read TGTGCCAGCAGTCATCAAAGCGGGGAATGGGGAGAGACCCAGTACTTC. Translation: CASSHQSGEWGETQYF.

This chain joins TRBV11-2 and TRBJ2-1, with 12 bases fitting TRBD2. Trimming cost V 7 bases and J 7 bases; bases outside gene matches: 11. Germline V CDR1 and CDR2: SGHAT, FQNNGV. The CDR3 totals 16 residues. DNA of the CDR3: TGTGCCAGCAATTCGGCTAGCGGGGGGGCGTGGAATGAGCAGTTCTTC. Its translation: CASNSASGGAWNEQFF. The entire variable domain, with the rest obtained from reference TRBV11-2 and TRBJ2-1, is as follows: EAGVAQSPRYKIIEKRQSVAFWCNPISGHATLYWYQQILGQGPKLLIQFQNNGVVDDSQLPKDRFSAERLKGVDSTLKIQPAKLEDSAVYLCASNSASGGAWNEQFFGPGTRLTVL.

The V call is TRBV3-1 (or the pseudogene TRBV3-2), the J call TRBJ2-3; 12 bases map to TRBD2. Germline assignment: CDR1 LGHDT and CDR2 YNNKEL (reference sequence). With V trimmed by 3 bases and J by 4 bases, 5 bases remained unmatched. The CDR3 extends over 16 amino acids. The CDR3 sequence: CASSQLAGGPSDTQYF. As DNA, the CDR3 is TGTGCCAGCAGCCAGCTAGCGGGGGGGCCCTCAGATACGCAGTATTTT.

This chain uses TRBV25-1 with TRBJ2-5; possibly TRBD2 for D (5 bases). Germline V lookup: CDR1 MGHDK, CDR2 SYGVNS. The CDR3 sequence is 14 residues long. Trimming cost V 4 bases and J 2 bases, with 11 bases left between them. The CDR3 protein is CASSGRTLQETQYF. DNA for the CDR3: TGTGCCAGCAGTGGGAGGACTTTACAAGAGACCCAGTACTTC.

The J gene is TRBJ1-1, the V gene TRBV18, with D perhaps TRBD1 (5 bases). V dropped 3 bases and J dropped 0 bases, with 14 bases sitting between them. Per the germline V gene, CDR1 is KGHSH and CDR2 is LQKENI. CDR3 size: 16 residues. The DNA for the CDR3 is TGTGCCAGCTCACCCCGTGGGGGGTCTCTGAACACTGAAGCTTTCTTT. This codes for CASSPRGGSLNTEAFF.

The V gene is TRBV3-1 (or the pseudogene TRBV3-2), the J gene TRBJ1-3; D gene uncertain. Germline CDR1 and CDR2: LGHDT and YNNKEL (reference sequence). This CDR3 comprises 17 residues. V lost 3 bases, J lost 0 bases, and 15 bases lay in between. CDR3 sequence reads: CASSQVPMRVSGNTIYF. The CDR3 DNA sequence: TGTGCCAGCAGCCAGGTGCCCATGAGGGTCTCTGGAAACACCATATATTTT.

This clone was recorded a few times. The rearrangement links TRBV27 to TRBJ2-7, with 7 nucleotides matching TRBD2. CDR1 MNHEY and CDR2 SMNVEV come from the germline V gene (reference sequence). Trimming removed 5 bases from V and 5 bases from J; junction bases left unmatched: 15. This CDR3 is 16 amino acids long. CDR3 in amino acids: CASSPYVGAGENEQYF. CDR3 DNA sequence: TGTGCCAGCAGTCCTTACGTTGGGGCGGGGGAAAACGAGCAGTACTTC.

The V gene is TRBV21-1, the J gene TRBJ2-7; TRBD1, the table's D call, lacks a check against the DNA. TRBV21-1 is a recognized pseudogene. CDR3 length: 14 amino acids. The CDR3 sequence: CASSKVRVSYEQYF. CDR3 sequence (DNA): TGTGCCAGCAGCAAAGTCAGGGTGTCCTACGAGCAGTACTTC.

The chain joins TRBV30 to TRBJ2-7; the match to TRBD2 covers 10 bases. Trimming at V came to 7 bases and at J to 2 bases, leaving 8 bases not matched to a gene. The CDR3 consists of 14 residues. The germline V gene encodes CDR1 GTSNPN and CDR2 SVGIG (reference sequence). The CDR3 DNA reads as TGTGCCTTCCACAAGCGGGGGGGAACCTACGAGCAGTACTTC. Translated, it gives CAFHKRGGTYEQYF.

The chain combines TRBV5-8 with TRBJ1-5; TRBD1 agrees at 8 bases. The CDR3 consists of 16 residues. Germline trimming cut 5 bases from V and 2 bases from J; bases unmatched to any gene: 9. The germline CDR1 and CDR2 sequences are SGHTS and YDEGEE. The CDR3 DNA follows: TGTGCCAGCAGTCCGGACAGGGCGAGGGGCAATCAGCCCCAGCATTTT. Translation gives CASSPDRARGNQPQHF.

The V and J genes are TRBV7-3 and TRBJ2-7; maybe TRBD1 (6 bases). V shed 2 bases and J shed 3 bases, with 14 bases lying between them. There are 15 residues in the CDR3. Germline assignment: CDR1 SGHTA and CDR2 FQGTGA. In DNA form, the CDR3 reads TGTGCCAGCAGCTTAGGGGCAGGGGAACGCTACGAGCAGTACTTC. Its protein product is CASSLGAGERYEQYF.

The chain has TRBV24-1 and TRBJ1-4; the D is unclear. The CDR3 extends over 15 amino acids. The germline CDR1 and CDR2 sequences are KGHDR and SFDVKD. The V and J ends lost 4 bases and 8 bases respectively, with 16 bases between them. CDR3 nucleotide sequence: TGTGCCACCAGTGACCCGGGATCTCGCGGGGAAAAACTGTTTTTT. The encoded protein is CATSDPGSRGEKLFF.

The CDR3 bases are TGCGCCAGCAGGCAGGGGTACAGCACCGGGGAGCTGTTTTTT. Its protein product is CASRQGYSTGELFF. The chain combines TRBV4-1 with TRBJ2-2; D may be TRBD1 (6 bases). V was clipped by 6 bases and J by 4 bases, with 12 bases between them. Germline CDR1 and CDR2: MGHRA and YSYEKL. The CDR3 consists of 14 residues.

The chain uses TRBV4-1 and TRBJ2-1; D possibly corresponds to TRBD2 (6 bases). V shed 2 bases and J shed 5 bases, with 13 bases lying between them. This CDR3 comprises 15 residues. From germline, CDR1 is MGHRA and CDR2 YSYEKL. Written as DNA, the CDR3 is TGCGCCAGCAGCCAATTTCGGGAGCCCCACAATGAGCAGTTCTTC. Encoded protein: CASSQFREPHNEQFF.

The CDR3 region is CASSATVKIYEQYF. As DNA, the CDR3 is TGCGCCAGCAGTGCGACAGTAAAGATCTACGAGCAGTACTTC. The chain carries TRBV10-2 and TRBJ2-7; a possible D gene is TRBD1 (5 bases). The CDR3 runs to 14 residues. Germline V CDR1 and CDR2: WSHSY, SAAADI. V lost 4 bases and J 3 bases, leaving 13 bases between the germline ends.

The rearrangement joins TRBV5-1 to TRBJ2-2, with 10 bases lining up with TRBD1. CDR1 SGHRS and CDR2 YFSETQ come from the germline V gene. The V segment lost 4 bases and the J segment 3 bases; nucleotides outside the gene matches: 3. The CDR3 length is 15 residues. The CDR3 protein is CASSRQGADTGELFF. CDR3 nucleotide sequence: TGCGCCAGCAGCCGACAGGGGGCTGACACCGGGGAGCTGTTTTTT.

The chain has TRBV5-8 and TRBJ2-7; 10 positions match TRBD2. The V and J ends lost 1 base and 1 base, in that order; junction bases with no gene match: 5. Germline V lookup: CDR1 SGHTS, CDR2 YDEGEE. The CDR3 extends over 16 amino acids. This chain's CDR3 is CASSLIQRGGSYEQYF. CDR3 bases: TGTGCCAGCAGCTTGATCCAGCGGGGGGGGTCCTACGAGCAGTACTTC.

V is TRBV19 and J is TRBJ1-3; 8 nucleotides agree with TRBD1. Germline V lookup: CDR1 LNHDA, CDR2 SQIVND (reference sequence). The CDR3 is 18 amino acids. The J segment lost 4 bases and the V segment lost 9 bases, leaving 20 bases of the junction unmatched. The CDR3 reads CASSRGRSGQGKGNTIYF. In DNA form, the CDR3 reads TGTGCCAGCAGCCGTGGTAGATCAGGACAGGGAAAAGGAAACACCATATATTTT.